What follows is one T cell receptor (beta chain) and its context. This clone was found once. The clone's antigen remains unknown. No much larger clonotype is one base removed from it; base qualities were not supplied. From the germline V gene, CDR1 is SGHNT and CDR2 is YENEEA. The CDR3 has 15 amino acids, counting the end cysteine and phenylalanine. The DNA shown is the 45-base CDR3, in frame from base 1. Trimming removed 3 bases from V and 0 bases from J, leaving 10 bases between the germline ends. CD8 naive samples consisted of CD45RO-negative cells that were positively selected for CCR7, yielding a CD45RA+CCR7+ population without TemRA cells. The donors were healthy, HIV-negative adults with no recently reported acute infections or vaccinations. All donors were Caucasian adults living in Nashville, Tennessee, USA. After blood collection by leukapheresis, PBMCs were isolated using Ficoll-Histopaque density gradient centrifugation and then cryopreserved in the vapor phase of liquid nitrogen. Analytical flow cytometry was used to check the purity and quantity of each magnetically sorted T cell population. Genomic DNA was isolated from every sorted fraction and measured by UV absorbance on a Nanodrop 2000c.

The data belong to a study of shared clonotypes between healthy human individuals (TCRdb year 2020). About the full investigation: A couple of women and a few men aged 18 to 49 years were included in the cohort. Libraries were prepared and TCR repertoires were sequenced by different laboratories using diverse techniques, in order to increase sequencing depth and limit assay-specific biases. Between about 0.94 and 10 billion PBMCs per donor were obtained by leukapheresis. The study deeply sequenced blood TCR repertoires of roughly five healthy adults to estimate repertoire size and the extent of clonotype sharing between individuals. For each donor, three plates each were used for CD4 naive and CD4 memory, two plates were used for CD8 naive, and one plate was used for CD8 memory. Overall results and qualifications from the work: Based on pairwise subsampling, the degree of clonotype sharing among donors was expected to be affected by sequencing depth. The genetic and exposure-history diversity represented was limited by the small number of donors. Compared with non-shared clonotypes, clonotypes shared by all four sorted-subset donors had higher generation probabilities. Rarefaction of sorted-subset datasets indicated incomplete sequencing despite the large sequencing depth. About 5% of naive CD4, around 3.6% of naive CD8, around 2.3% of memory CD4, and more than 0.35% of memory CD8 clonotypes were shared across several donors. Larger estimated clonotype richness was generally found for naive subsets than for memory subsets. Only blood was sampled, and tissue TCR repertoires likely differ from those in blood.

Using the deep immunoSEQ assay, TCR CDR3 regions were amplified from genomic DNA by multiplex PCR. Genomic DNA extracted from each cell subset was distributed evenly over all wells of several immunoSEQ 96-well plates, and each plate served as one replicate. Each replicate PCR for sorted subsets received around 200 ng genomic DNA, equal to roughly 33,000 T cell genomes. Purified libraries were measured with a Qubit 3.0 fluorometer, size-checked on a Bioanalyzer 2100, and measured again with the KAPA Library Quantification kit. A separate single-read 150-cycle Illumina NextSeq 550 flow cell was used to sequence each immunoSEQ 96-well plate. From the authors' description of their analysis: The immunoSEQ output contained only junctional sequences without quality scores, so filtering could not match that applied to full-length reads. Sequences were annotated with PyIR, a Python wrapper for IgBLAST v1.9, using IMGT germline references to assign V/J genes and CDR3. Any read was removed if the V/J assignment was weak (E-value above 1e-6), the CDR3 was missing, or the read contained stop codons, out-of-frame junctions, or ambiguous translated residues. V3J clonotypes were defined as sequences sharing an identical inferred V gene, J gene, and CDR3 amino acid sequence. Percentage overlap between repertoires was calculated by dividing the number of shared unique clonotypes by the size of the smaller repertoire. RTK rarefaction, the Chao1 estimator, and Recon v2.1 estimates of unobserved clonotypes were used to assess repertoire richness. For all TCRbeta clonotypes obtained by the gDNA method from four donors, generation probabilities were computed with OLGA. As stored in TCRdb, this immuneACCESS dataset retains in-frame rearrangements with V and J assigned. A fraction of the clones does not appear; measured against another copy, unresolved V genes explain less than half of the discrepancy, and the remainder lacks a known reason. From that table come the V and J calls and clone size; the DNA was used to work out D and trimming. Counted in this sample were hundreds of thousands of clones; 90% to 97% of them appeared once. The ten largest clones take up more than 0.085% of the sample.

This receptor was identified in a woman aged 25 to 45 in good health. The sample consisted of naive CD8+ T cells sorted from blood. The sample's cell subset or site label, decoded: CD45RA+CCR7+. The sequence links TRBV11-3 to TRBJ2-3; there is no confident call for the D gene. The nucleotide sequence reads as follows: TGTGCCAGCAGCTTGGGTTCCCCGAGCACAGATACGCAGTATTTT. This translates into CASSLGSPSTDTQYF. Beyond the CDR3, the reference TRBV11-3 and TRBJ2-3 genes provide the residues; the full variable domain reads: EAGVVQSPRYKIIEKKQPVAFWCNPISGHNTLYWYLQNLGQGPELLIRYENEEAVDDSQLPKDRFSAERLKGVDSTLKIQPAELGDSAVYLCASSLGSPSTDTQYFGPGTRLTVL.